The 25 T cell receptor beta chains in this list originate from one sample, sequenced in a study of T cells in Graves' hyperthyroidism and ophthalmopathy. Authors of the study amplified TCR beta CDR3 regions from RNA transcripts. TCR CDR3 regions were first amplified by RT-PCR with HTBI primers. TCRdb re-analysed the multiplex PCR reads in MiXCR, keeping a single row per CDR3 protein. The sample consists of around 400,000 distinct CDR3 sequences, approximately 16% of them appearing once. The sequenced material came from blood. These receptor sequences come from a woman aged 60-75 years with Graves' ophthalmopathy.

This clonotype occurred many times. The gene calls are TRBV18 and TRBJ2-7, with 7 bases identical to TRBD1. Germline loops: CDR1 KGHSH, CDR2 LQKENI. V was clipped by 8 bases and J by 6 bases; unmatched bases: 13. The CDR3 is 14 amino acids. The CDR3 protein is CASEQQGQGFEQYF. CDR3 sequence (DNA): TGTGCCAGCGAACAACAGGGGCAGGGGTTCGAGCAGTACTTC.

With regard to this clonotype: Since a much larger clone is just one base distant, this may be a read error. The genes are TRBV12-3 or TRBV12-4 and TRBJ1-2; perhaps TRBD1 as D (5 bases). The V end lost 5 bases, the J end lost 3 bases, and 10 bases lay between the germline ends. The CDR3 has 13 residues. CDR3 bases: TGTGCCAGCAGTCAGGGCAGCTACTATGGCTACACCTTC. This sequence encodes CASSQGSYYGYTF.

This clonotype was seen only a few times. The chain carries TRBV20-1 and TRBJ1-5, with 10 positions matching TRBD1. Unmatched junction bases numbered 8, after V lost 5 bases and J lost 7 bases. Germline-derived CDR1 and CDR2 are DFQATT and SNEGSKA (reference sequence). This CDR3 is built from 14 residues. The CDR3 DNA is TGCAGTGCTGACAGGGGGCGGGGAGGGCAGCCCCAGCATTTT. Its translation: CSADRGRGGQPQHF.

This clonotype came up many times. The chain joins TRBV28 to TRBJ1-5, with D uncertain. CDR1 is MDHEN, CDR2 SYDVKM, per germline. V shed 2 bases and J shed 6 bases, with 11 bases lying between them. This CDR3 spans 14 amino acids. The CDR3 protein is CASSLSGPRQPQHF. The DNA of the CDR3 is TGTGCCAGCAGTTTAAGTGGCCCCCGTCAGCCCCAGCATTTT.

The chain has TRBV5-5 and TRBJ2-6, with a tentative D call TRBD2 (5 bases). CDR1 and CDR2 from the germline V gene are SGHKS and YYEKEE (reference sequence). Trimming took off 4 bases at V and 2 bases at J, with 13 bases between the two ends. The CDR3 consists of 16 residues. CDR3 amino acids: CASSQDLEAGANVLTF. The CDR3 DNA sequence: TGTGCCAGCAGCCAGGACTTGGAAGCTGGGGCCAACGTCCTGACTTTC.

This clonotype was found a few times. This chain uses TRBV7-9 with TRBJ2-7; D is uncertain. Trimming cost V 5 bases and J 3 bases, with 14 bases left between them. Germline lookup yields CDR1 SEHNR and CDR2 FQNEAQ (reference sequence). CDR3 length equals 14 residues. This CDR3 is CASSLMGSLYEQYF. The DNA of the CDR3 is TGTGCCAGCAGCCTTATGGGCAGTCTCTACGAGCAGTACTTC.

This clonotype appeared a few times. V and J are TRBV3-1 and TRBJ2-7; D gene unclear. Germline loops: CDR1 LGHDT, CDR2 YNNKEL (reference sequence). V gave up 4 bases and J gave up 3 bases, with 10 bases separating them. The CDR3 sequence is 13 residues long. The CDR3: CASSLRSYYEQYF. In nucleotides, the CDR3 is TGTGCCAGCAGCCTTCGATCTTACTACGAGCAGTACTTC.

This clonotype occurred once. The chain employs TRBV20-1 and TRBJ2-5, with TRBD2 matching 7 bases. This CDR3 region has 14 residues. J lost 5 bases, V lost 0 bases, and 6 bases had no gene match. Germline V gene sequence: CDR1 DFQATT, CDR2 SNEGSKA (reference sequence). Written as DNA, the CDR3 is TGCAGTGCTAGAGATTGGACTAGTCCGGAGACCCAGTACTTC. Translating it yields CSARDWTSPETQYF.

The sample holds many counts of this clonotype. The V call is TRBV5-1, the J call TRBJ2-3; D remains unclear. This CDR3 is 12 amino acids long. Germline V CDR1 and CDR2: SGHRS, YFSETQ. Trimming took 4 bases from V and 6 from J, leaving 9 bases between them. CDR3: CASSAPPDTQYF. CDR3 sequence (DNA): TGCGCCAGCAGCGCCCCCCCGGATACGCAGTATTTT.

In its sample, this clonotype was seen a few times. The J gene is TRBJ1-5, the V gene TRBV5-5; 8 nucleotides agree with TRBD1. Germline V gives CDR1 SGHKS, CDR2 YYEKEE (reference sequence). This CDR3 contains 17 residues. Trimming at V came to 4 bases and at J to 0 bases, leaving 9 bases not matched to a gene. The CDR3 bases are TGTGCCAGCAGCCACGACAGGGGTGTTTATAGCAATCAGCCCCAGCATTTT. Translating gives CASSHDRGVYSNQPQHF.

This sequence joins TRBV7-9 and TRBJ2-6; weak D call: TRBD1 (5 bases). Looked up from germline, CDR1 is SEHNR and CDR2 is FQNEAQ (reference sequence). V was pared by 4 bases and J by 12 bases, with 16 bases between. This CDR3 is built from 14 residues. For the CDR3, the DNA is TGTGCCAGCAGCTCAACGACAGCACGTTTCGTCCTGACTTTC. Translated: CASSSTTARFVLTF.

This clonotype has a count of ten or more. The gene calls are TRBV5-1 and TRBJ1-4, with D unresolved. CDR1 and CDR2 (germline): SGHRS, YFSETQ. CDR3 length equals 15 residues. Trimming removed 2 bases from V and 4 bases from J, with 12 bases in between. The CDR3 DNA follows: TGCGCCAGCAGCTTAGTCGGAAAGGGTAATGAAAAACTGTTTTTT. Its protein is CASSLVGKGNEKLFF. Combining the CDR3 with reference TRBV5-1 and TRBJ1-4 gives the whole variable domain KAGVTQTPRYLIKTRGQQVTLSCSPISGHRSVSWYQQTPGQGLQFLFEYFSETQRNKGNFPGRFSGRQFSNSRSEMNVSTLELGDSALYLCASSLVGKGNEKLFFGSGTQLSVL.

V gene TRBV7-8 combines with J gene TRBJ2-7; 8 bases align to TRBD2. Germline V lookup: CDR1 SGHVS, CDR2 FQNEAQ. The V gene end was trimmed by 1 base and the J gene end by 3 bases; junction bases not matched to a gene: 5. The CDR3 runs 15 residues. The DNA of the CDR3 is TGTGCCAGCAGCTTAGAGGGAGCGGGGGTCTACGAGCAGTACTTC. Protein sequence: CASSLEGAGVYEQYF. Complete variable domain (other parts from reference TRBV7-8 and TRBJ2-7): GAGVSQSPRYKVAKRGQDVALRCDPISGHVSLFWYQQALGQGPEFLTYFQNEAQLDKSGLPSDRFFAERPEGSVSTLKIQRTQQEDSAVYLCASSLEGAGVYEQYFGPGTRLTVT.

This clonotype was seen ten or more times. This sequence joins TRBV2 and TRBJ2-7; D is possibly TRBD1 (5 bases). V was cut by 6 bases and J by 3 bases, with 9 bases left in between. The CDR3 is made up of 12 amino acids. Germline V CDR1 and CDR2: SNHLY, FYNNEI. The CDR3 DNA sequence: TGTGCCAGCAGGGTCGACAGCTACGAGCAGTACTTC. It codes for CASRVDSYEQYF.

This chain connects TRBV5-1 to TRBJ1-5; D uncertain. Germline assignment: CDR1 SGHRS and CDR2 YFSETQ. The CDR3 runs 13 residues. Between the trimmed V and J ends, which lost 4 bases and 6 bases, there was a span of 11 bases. The CDR3 DNA sequence: TGCGCCAGCAGCCCGGGGATAGGTCAGCCCCAGCATTTT. It codes for CASSPGIGQPQHF.

The gene calls are TRBV9 and TRBJ2-1; D may correspond to TRBD1 or TRBD2 (5 bases each). V was shortened by 0 bases and J by 9 bases, with 10 bases between the two germline ends. Germline V gives CDR1 SGDLS, CDR2 YYNGEE. This CDR3 comprises 13 residues. CDR3 residues: CASSVVPGTEQFF. The CDR3 coding sequence is TGTGCCAGCAGCGTAGTTCCGGGGACTGAGCAGTTCTTC.

Regarding this clonotype: A much larger clone lies one base from this, so it may be a read error. The chain employs TRBV2 and TRBJ2-7; D gene unclear. Germline CDR1 and CDR2: SNHLY and FYNNEI. The CDR3 contains 11 residues. This CDR3 is CASTNSYERYF. The CDR3 DNA follows: TGTGCCAGCACCAACTCCTACGAGCGGTACTTC.

This clonotype was seen repeatedly, ten times or more. V and J are TRBV20-1 and TRBJ2-1; 12 bases match TRBD2. V shed 3 bases, J shed 0 bases, and the junction held 0 bases outside the gene matches. The length of the CDR3 is 15 residues. The V gene's germline CDR1 is DFQATT and CDR2 SNEGSKA (reference sequence). The CDR3 region is CSARTSGSSYNEQFF. CDR3 nucleotide sequence: TGCAGTGCTAGGACTAGCGGGAGCTCCTACAATGAGCAGTTCTTC.

This clonotype came up many times. The chain employs TRBV12-3 or TRBV12-4 and TRBJ2-7; 7 bases are shared with TRBD2. The V segment lost 3 bases and the J segment 5 bases; nucleotides outside the gene matches: 7. The CDR3 consists of 14 residues. The CDR3, as DNA: TGTGCCAGCAGTTTCGGCGGGAGTTTAAACGAGCAGTACTTC. Protein sequence: CASSFGGSLNEQYF.

This clonotype showed up many times. V is TRBV20-1 and J is TRBJ2-7, with 8 positions matching TRBD2. This CDR3 spans 15 amino acids. The V gene end was trimmed by 5 bases and the J gene end by 2 bases; junction bases not matched to a gene: 11. Germline V gene sequence: CDR1 DFQATT, CDR2 SNEGSKA (reference sequence). Here the CDR3 DNA reads TGCAGTGCTGGGCGGCGCGGGAGGAGGACCTACGAGCAGTACTTC. This sequence encodes CSAGRRGRRTYEQYF.

This clonotype has ten or more counts. The V and J genes are TRBV20-1 and TRBJ1-5; TRBD1 aligns across 7 bases. Germline loops: CDR1 DFQATT, CDR2 SNEGSKA (reference sequence). The CDR3 contains 16 residues. Trimming removed 3 bases from V and 0 bases from J; junction bases left unmatched: 8. For the CDR3, the DNA is TGCAGTGCTAGCCGGGACAGCAGATATAGCAATCAGCCCCAGCATTTT. It yields the protein CSASRDSRYSNQPQHF.

This clonotype was counted at least ten times. The gene calls are TRBV30 and TRBJ2-3, with D perhaps TRBD1 or TRBD2 (6 bases each). Deletions cut 0 bases from V and 6 bases from J, with 13 bases between. The CDR3 is 14 amino acids. Germline lookup yields CDR1 GTSNPN and CDR2 SVGIG (reference sequence). The CDR3 sequence is CAWSVVGGRDTQYF. The CDR3 bases are TGTGCCTGGAGTGTAGTGGGGGGCAGGGATACGCAGTATTTT.

This clonotype was detected many times. The V and J genes are TRBV4-1 and TRBJ2-7; 7 bases map to TRBD2. After removal of 4 bases from V and 6 bases from J, the junction contained 6 bases not matched to a gene. CDR1 is MGHRA, CDR2 YSYEKL, per germline. The CDR3 loop spans 13 amino acids. The CDR3 is CASSPGGDLEQYF. CDR3 in DNA: TGCGCCAGCAGCCCGGGGGGAGATCTCGAGCAGTACTTC.

This clonotype was observed a few times. The chain has TRBV6-1 and TRBJ1-3; 7 positions agree with TRBD1. CDR3 length: 15 residues. The J segment lost 0 bases and the V segment lost 6 bases, leaving 5 bases of the junction unmatched. Germline loops: CDR1 MNHNS, CDR2 SASEGT. CDR3 in amino acids: CASSPDRNSGNTIYF. The CDR3 DNA follows: TGTGCCAGCAGCCCGGACAGGAACTCTGGAAACACCATATATTTT.

This clonotype came up many times. The CDR3 nucleotides read TGCGCCAGCAGCCAACGTCCGGGGAGCGGGAGGAATGAGCAGTTCTTC. It encodes CASSQRPGSGRNEQFF. This chain links TRBV5-1 with TRBJ2-1; TRBD2 agrees at 9 bases. Trimming removed 4 bases from V and 7 bases from J; junction bases left unmatched: 12. The CDR3 totals 16 residues. Per the germline V gene, CDR1 is SGHRS and CDR2 is YFSETQ. Together with reference TRBV5-1 and TRBJ2-1, the CDR3 gives the full variable domain: KAGVTQTPRYLIKTRGQQVTLSCSPISGHRSVSWYQQTPGQGLQFLFEYFSETQRNKGNFPGRFSGRQFSNSRSEMNVSTLELGDSALYLCASSQRPGSGRNEQFFGPGTRLTVL.